The rows below give T cell receptor beta chains drawn from one sample of a study of cytomegalovirus exposure and HLA in healthy donors. Assay: immunoSEQ multiplex PCR; the TCRdb copy retains only in-frame clones and omits some. The data hold roughly 100,000 clones, with 65% to 85% observed a single time. Sequenced: PBMCs. These receptors were collected from a man aged 50-60 years in good health and CMV-seropositive. The CDR3 runs from the conserved cysteine through the conserved F or W. D genes are given only for firm matches. Size tells how often a clone was seen (once, few, many) or the class of an expanded clone, and some rows leave it out.

V	J	length	D	size	CDR3	DNA
TRBV7-3	TRBJ2-2	16	TRBD2	.	CASSLGSGLNTGELFF	TGTGCCAGCAGCTTAGGTAGCGGGCTTAACACCGGGGAGCTGTTTTTT
TRBV6-5	TRBJ2-5	13	.	.	CASSRDSQETQYF	TGTGCCAGCAGCCGGGACTCCCAAGAGACCCAGTACTTC
TRBV7-3	TRBJ2-5	16	TRBD2	.	CASSLRTSGSPETQYF	TGTGCCAGCAGCCTGAGGACTAGCGGGAGCCCTGAGACCCAGTACTTC
TRBV18	TRBJ2-1	14	TRBD1	.	CASSPGTGYNEQFF	TGTGCCAGCTCACCGGGGACAGGATACAATGAGCAGTTCTTC
TRBV9	TRBJ2-1	16	TRBD2	once	CASSVVGTSGYNEQFF	TGTGCCAGCAGCGTAGTTGGGACTAGCGGCTACAATGAGCAGTTCTTC
TRBV5-4	TRBJ2-1	15	TRBD2	few	CASSVLAGAWDEQFF	TGTGCCAGCAGCGTATTAGCGGGAGCCTGGGATGAGCAGTTCTTC
TRBV11-1	TRBJ2-3	16	.	.	CASDAYEKRSTDTQYF	TGTGCCAGCGACGCCTATGAGAAGCGGAGCACAGATACGCAGTATTTT
TRBV7-8	TRBJ2-3	15	.	.	CASSLVQDYGFTQYF	TGTGCCAGCAGCTTAGTTCAGGACTATGGGTTTACGCAGTATTTT
TRBV9	TRBJ2-4	19	TRBD2	.	CASSVTGLADDGSKNIQYF	TGTGCCAGCAGCGTCACGGGACTAGCGGACGATGGGTCCAAAAACATTCAGTACTTC
TRBV6-5	TRBJ2-3	16	TRBD1	once	CASSYSWDRITDTQYF	TGTGCCAGCAGTTACTCGTGGGACAGGATTACAGATACGCAGTATTTT
TRBV18	TRBJ1-2	17	.	few	CASSPYSYRSPNYGYTF	TGTGCCAGCTCACCTTATTCTTACAGGTCCCCTAACTATGGCTACACCTTC
TRBV11-2	TRBJ2-5	14	.	.	CASSPRAGRETQYF	TGTGCCAGCAGCCCGAGGGCGGGTCGGGAGACCCAGTACTTC
TRBV7-8	TRBJ2-7	11	.	.	CASSHTYEQYF	TGTGCCAGCAGCCACACGTACGAGCAGTACTTC
TRBV7-9	TRBJ2-7	13	.	.	CASSLVAGREQYF	TGTGCCAGCAGCTTAGTCGCAGGGCGTGAGCAGTACTTC
TRBV9	TRBJ1-1	13	.	.	CASSVLTHTEAFF	TGTGCCAGCAGCGTATTGACTCACACTGAAGCTTTCTTT
TRBV6-6	TRBJ1-1	16	TRBD1	.	CASSYPGTVQGTEAFF	TGTGCCAGCAGTTATCCCGGGACAGTCCAGGGTACTGAAGCTTTCTTT
TRBV6-1	TRBJ1-6	16	.	.	CASSAQKQGSRSPLHF	TGTGCCAGCAGTGCCCAAAAACAGGGTTCGCGTTCACCCCTCCACTTT
TRBV28	TRBJ2-5	17	TRBD2	.	CASSSLGLAGVRETQYF	TGTGCCAGCAGTTCCCTCGGGCTAGCGGGAGTTCGGGAGACCCAGTACTTC
TRBV29-1	TRBJ1-5	12	.	.	CSVGGNNQPQHF	TGCAGCGTCGGCGGGAACAATCAGCCCCAGCATTTT
TRBV5-1	TRBJ2-1	14	.	.	CASSFGGTNNEQFF	TGCGCCAGCAGCTTTGGCGGGACGAACAATGAGCAGTTCTTC
TRBV19	TRBJ2-3	16	TRBD1	.	CASRVDGQGAIDTQYF	TGTGCCAGTAGAGTGGACGGACAGGGGGCTATAGATACGCAGTATTTT
TRBV18	TRBJ2-1	16	TRBD2	.	CASSPPGLAGDNEQFF	TGTGCCAGCTCACCCCCGGGACTAGCGGGAGACAATGAGCAGTTCTTC
TRBV30	TRBJ1-1	13	.	.	CAWSRGADTEAFF	TGTGCCTGGAGCCGGGGGGCTGACACTGAAGCTTTCTTT
TRBV5-1	TRBJ1-4	17	TRBD1	.	CASSLGTGGTTNEKLFF	TGCGCCAGCAGCTTGGGGACAGGGGGCACGACTAATGAAAAACTGTTTTTT
TRBV4-3	TRBJ1-2	14	.	.	CASSQKTGNYGYTF	TGCGCCAGCAGCCAAAAAACAGGGAACTATGGCTACACCTTC
TRBV7-9	TRBJ2-1	15	TRBD2	once	CASSLSGVKYNEQFF	TGTGCCAGCAGCCTGAGCGGGGTAAAGTACAATGAGCAGTTCTTC
TRBV19	TRBJ1-5	16	.	.	CASSLSLGGRGQPQHF	TGTGCCAGTAGTCTCTCCTTGGGGGGGCGAGGGCAGCCCCAGCATTTT
TRBV30	TRBJ2-2	15	TRBD2	.	CASEGLAGYHGELFF	TGTGCCTCGGAAGGACTAGCGGGATACCACGGGGAGCTGTTTTTT
TRBV6-1	TRBJ2-2	14	TRBD2	once	CATTESGETGELFF	TGTGCCACTACTGAAAGCGGGGAAACCGGGGAGCTGTTTTTT
TRBV7-3	TRBJ2-5	15	TRBD1	.	CASSLMGQPQETQYF	TGTGCCAGCAGCTTAATGGGACAGCCACAAGAGACCCAGTACTTC
TRBV19	TRBJ1-5	14	.	.	CASSIKGPGQPQHF	TGTGCCAGTAGTATAAAGGGGCCGGGTCAGCCCCAGCATTTT
TRBV28	TRBJ2-5	13	.	.	CASGLAVQETQYF	TGTGCCAGCGGCTTAGCGGTCCAAGAGACCCAGTACTTC
TRBV11-1	TRBJ2-7	16	TRBD2	.	CASSPRPGLAGVEQYF	TGTGCCAGCAGTCCTAGGCCGGGACTAGCGGGAGTCGAGCAGTACTTC
TRBV5-1	TRBJ2-3	20	.	once	CASSPHQTGLAGASTDTQYF	TGCGCCAGCAGCCCGCACCAGACAGGATTAGCGGGCGCTAGCACAGATACGCAGTATTTT
TRBV28	TRBJ1-1	16	TRBD1	few	CASSSHGLTGSTEAFF	TGTGCCAGCAGTTCCCATGGCTTGACAGGGAGCACTGAAGCTTTCTTT
TRBV27	TRBJ2-3	14	.	.	CASWPRRTFQAQYF	TGTGCCAGCTGGCCCCGGCGGACATTTCAGGCGCAGTATTTT
TRBV7-2	TRBJ1-5	15	TRBD1	.	CASSRTGVGNQPQHF	TGTGCCAGCAGCAGAACAGGGGTGGGCAATCAGCCCCAGCATTTT
TRBV30	TRBJ2-5	13	.	.	CAWSVGARETQYF	TGTGCCTGGAGTGTGGGGGCACGAGAGACCCAGTACTTC
TRBV5-6	TRBJ2-7	15	TRBD2	once	CASSTYGTSGYEQYF	TGTGCCAGCAGCACATACGGGACTAGCGGGTACGAGCAGTACTTC
TRBV6-5	TRBJ2-7	14	TRBD1	.	CASTPRTGIGEQYF	TGTGCCAGCACCCCAAGGACAGGGATCGGCGAGCAGTACTTC
TRBV28	TRBJ1-1	16	.	.	CASSFATRLLNTEAFF	TGTGCCAGCAGTTTTGCGACTAGACTATTGAACACTGAAGCTTTCTTT
TRBV30	TRBJ1-1	14	TRBD1	.	CAWTVDRVRTEAFF	TGTGCCTGGACTGTGGACAGGGTAAGGACTGAAGCTTTCTTT
TRBV9	TRBJ2-5	14	.	.	CASSATGGVETQYF	TGTGCCAGCAGCGCAACCGGCGGGGTAGAGACCCAGTACTTC
TRBV7-6	TRBJ2-2	18	.	.	CASSLDGRGTLNTGELFF	TGTGCCAGCAGCTTAGACGGACGCGGGACCCTTAACACCGGGGAGCTGTTTTTT
TRBV2	TRBJ1-6	16	TRBD1	few	CASSRGTGGRDSPLHF	TGTGCCAGCAGTAGAGGGACAGGGGGCAGGGATTCACCCCTCCACTTT
TRBV2	TRBJ1-2	14	TRBD1	.	CASTRDRGDYGYTF	TGTGCCAGCACCCGGGACAGGGGGGACTATGGCTACACCTTC
TRBV7-9	TRBJ2-7	15	TRBD2	.	CASSLGGLAGREQYF	TGTGCCAGCAGCTTAGGGGGTCTAGCGGGGCGCGAGCAGTACTTC
TRBV11-1	TRBJ2-5	15	.	few	CASSLAGGPQETQYF	TGTGCCAGCAGCTTAGCGGGAGGCCCGCAAGAGACCCAGTACTTC
TRBV28	TRBJ2-5	16	.	.	CASREYRGRGQETQYF	TGTGCCAGCAGAGAATACAGGGGCCGGGGGCAAGAGACCCAGTACTTC
TRBV6-5	TRBJ1-1	14	TRBD1	.	CASSSGQGRTEAFF	TGTGCCAGCAGTTCGGGACAGGGGCGCACTGAAGCTTTCTTT
TRBV9	TRBJ2-7	15	TRBD1	.	CASSVEWDRVYEQYF	TGTGCCAGCAGCGTAGAATGGGACAGGGTATACGAGCAGTACTTC
TRBV15	TRBJ2-1	14	TRBD2	once	CATSLRLAGDEQFF	TGTGCCACCAGCCTCCGACTAGCCGGCGATGAGCAGTTCTTC
TRBV7-8	TRBJ2-1	17	.	.	CASSLNNRQSSYNEQFF	TGTGCCAGCAGCTTAAATAACAGACAAAGCTCCTACAATGAGCAGTTCTTC
TRBV12-5	TRBJ2-1	15	TRBD1	.	CASGPGTGWNNEQFF	TGTGCTAGTGGTCCGGGGACAGGATGGAATAATGAGCAGTTCTTC